This TCR beta chain derives from a study of cytomegalovirus exposure and HLA in healthy donors. A multiplex PCR was run with 60 Vbeta primers and 13 Jbeta primers. The method was immunoSEQ multiplex PCR; TCRdb's version includes in-frame clones alone and lacks a portion of them. The sample consists of more than 80,000 clones, roughly two thirds of them appearing once. This clone occurred a few times. Per germline, CDR1 WSHSY and CDR2 SAAADI. CDR3 length equals 14 residues. Trimming left V 5 bases short and J 0 bases short, with 11 bases between. This receptor was obtained from a female donor in good health and CMV-seronegative. Sample: PBMCs. The rearrangement links TRBV10-2 to TRBJ2-7, with a tentative D call TRBD1 (6 bases). CDR3 in DNA: TGCGCCAGCAGTAAGGGGGATTTCTCCTACGAGCAGTACTTC. Its protein product is CASSKGDFSYEQYF.